The entry that follows covers one TCR beta chain sequence. What it recognizes is unknown. The source of the sample is a study of cytotoxic CD8 clonotypes in ibrutinib-treated CLL. Broader study findings: Having risen at ibrutinib response, clonality had fallen back toward baseline by progression.

V gave up 0 bases and J gave up 6 bases, with 10 bases separating them. The V gene's germline CDR1 is SGDLS and CDR2 YYNGEE. This CDR3 comprises 13 residues. The data were produced by immunoSEQ multiplex PCR, yet TCRdb's version contains in-frame clones alone and is incomplete. The table shows 150,000 to 250,000 clones, with about 72% occurring only once. This TCR derives from a human donor with chronic lymphocytic leukemia. The rearrangement uses TRBV9 and TRBJ2-7; D assignment may be TRBD1 or TRBD2 (6 bases each). The sequences come from PBMCs, collected after 24 months of ibrutinib treatment. The CDR3 reads CASSVGGAGEQYF. The CDR3 DNA reads as TGTGCCAGCAGCGTAGGGGGGGCCGGCGAGCAGTACTTC. The full variable domain, in which reference TRBV9 and TRBJ2-7 provide the parts outside the CDR3, is DSGVTQTPKHLITATGQRVTLRCSPRSGDLSVYWYQQSLDQGLQFLIQYYNGEERAKGNILERFSAQQFPDLHSELNLSSLELGDSALYFCASSVGGAGEQYFGPGTRLTVT.